These 22 T cell receptor beta chains were all obtained from the same sample, sequenced in a study of OX40 agonist ivuxolimab in advanced cancers. Here immunoSEQ multiplex PCR was the method, and the copy in TCRdb shows in-frame clones only, minus some. Of around 30,000 clones listed, 84% were seen once; the top ten hold approximately 20%. The specimen was CD4+ or CD8+ T cells sorted from blood, collected in a trial of the OX40 agonist ivuxolimab. The receptors shown here come from an adult with an advanced solid tumor such as melanoma, head and neck, liver or kidney cancer.

The chain carries TRBV6-4 and TRBJ2-3; a possible D gene is TRBD1 (5 bases). Germline assignment: CDR1 MRHNA and CDR2 SNTAGT. V lost 4 bases and J lost 2, with 10 bases in between. The CDR3 length is 14 residues. CDR3 region: CASSGGGDTDTQYF. The CDR3 nucleotides read TGTGCCAGCAGTGGGGGCGGCGACACAGATACGCAGTATTTT.

The sample holds a few counts of this clone. This chain uses TRBV28 with TRBJ2-7; 8 positions match TRBD2. V shed 6 bases, J shed 6 bases, and the junction held 7 bases outside the gene matches. The CDR3 runs to 13 residues. CDR1 MDHEN and CDR2 SYDVKM come from the germline V gene. This chain's CDR3 is CASRYPGGSEQYF. The CDR3 bases are TGTGCCAGCAGATACCCGGGGGGGTCCGAGCAGTACTTC.

The genes are TRBV11-3 and TRBJ1-1; TRBD1 is a possible D gene (5 bases). Per the germline V gene, CDR1 is SGHNT and CDR2 is YENEEA. CDR3 size: 14 residues. With 1 base removed from V and 0 bases from J, the gap between germline ends came to 6 bases. CDR3 region: CASSLGQLNTEAFF. CDR3 sequence (DNA): TGTGCCAGCAGCTTAGGACAGCTGAACACTGAAGCTTTCTTT.

J is TRBJ2-7 and V is TRBV4-1; D could derive from TRBD1 or TRBD2 (5 bases each). Germline V lookup: CDR1 MGHRA, CDR2 YSYEKL. Trimming took off 3 bases at V and 3 bases at J, with 21 bases between the two ends. This CDR3 has 17 amino acids. CDR3 amino acids: CASSQYLGPEDIYEQYF. The CDR3 DNA sequence: TGCGCCAGCAGCCAGTATCTGGGACCCGAGGACATCTACGAGCAGTACTTC.

This clone is a singleton in its sample. The chain carries TRBV11-2 and TRBJ2-1; D remains unclear. CDR3 size: 16 residues. Looked up from germline, CDR1 is SGHAT and CDR2 is FQNNGV. Trimming removed 3 bases at V and 0 bases at J, with 12 bases between. CDR3 sequence: CASSFGERSSYNEQFF. In DNA, the CDR3 is TGTGCCAGCAGCTTCGGCGAGCGCTCCTCCTACAATGAGCAGTTCTTC.

The chain uses TRBV4-2 and TRBJ1-1; D is uncertain. Germline V gives CDR1 LGHNA, CDR2 YNFKEQ. This CDR3 spans 15 amino acids. V lost 3 bases and J 6 bases, leaving 17 bases between the germline ends. This chain's CDR3 is CASSHHVQKAAEAFF. The CDR3 region has the DNA TGTGCCAGCAGCCACCATGTGCAGAAGGCCGCTGAAGCTTTCTTT.

This clone was picked up one time. The rearrangement links TRBV7-9 to TRBJ1-1, with no clear D. This CDR3 is 12 amino acids long. The germline V gene encodes CDR1 SEHNR and CDR2 FQNEAQ (reference sequence). The V gene lost 5 bases and the J gene lost 1 base, with 5 bases spanning the gap. The DNA for the CDR3 is TGTGCCAGCAGCGGCAGGAACACTGAAGCTTTCTTT. Translated: CASSGRNTEAFF.

This clone was detected once. The chain carries TRBV6-5 and TRBJ2-1; TRBD2 agrees at 8 bases. The germline CDR1 and CDR2 sequences are MNHEY and SVGAGI. The CDR3 covers 14 residues. J was trimmed by 4 bases and V by 5 bases; bases with no gene match: 4. CDR3 sequence (DNA): TGTGCCAGCAGTAGCGGGGGAACGTACAATGAGCAGTTCTTC. This gives the protein CASSSGGTYNEQFF.

The chain couples TRBV2 to TRBJ1-2, with D perhaps TRBD1 (6 bases). Germline CDR1 SNHLY, CDR2 FYNNEI. The CDR3 totals 15 residues. The V gene lost 0 bases and the J gene lost 8 bases, with 16 bases spanning the gap. CDR3 sequence reads: CASSEAPGGEGGYTF. CDR3 DNA: TGTGCCAGCAGTGAAGCTCCTGGGGGCGAGGGGGGCTACACCTTC.

The chain couples TRBV6-6 to TRBJ1-2, with D possibly matching TRBD1 (6 bases). Deletions cut 2 bases from V and 4 bases from J, with 14 bases between. The germline gives CDR1 MNHNY, CDR2 SVGAGI (reference sequence). The CDR3 runs 15 residues. The CDR3 protein is CASSYALGGSYGYTF. CDR3 DNA: TGTGCCAGCAGTTACGCGTTGGGGGGCTCCTATGGCTACACCTTC.

The chain carries TRBV10-3 and TRBJ2-7; D is possibly TRBD1 (5 bases). Germline V CDR1 and CDR2: ENHRY, SYGVKD. The length of the CDR3 is 14 residues. Between the trimmed V and J ends, which lost 3 bases and 2 bases, there was a span of 11 bases. CDR3 DNA: TGTGCCATCAGTGACGACAGTTATCCCTACGAGCAGTACTTC. As protein: CAISDDSYPYEQYF.

V gene TRBV9 combines with J gene TRBJ2-1, with TRBD1 matching over 11 bases. The V and J ends lost 0 bases and 5 bases, in that order; junction bases with no gene match: 7. This CDR3 spans 17 amino acids. CDR1 is SGDLS, CDR2 YYNGEE, per germline. The chain's CDR3 is CASSVGGGTGGDNEQFF. DNA for the CDR3: TGTGCCAGCAGCGTAGGAGGCGGGACAGGGGGGGACAATGAGCAGTTCTTC.

This clone has a single count. This chain's CDR3 is CASSSLVGQGISGANVLTF. CDR3 nucleotides: TGTGCCAGCAGCTCTCTAGTCGGACAGGGGATCTCCGGGGCCAACGTCCTGACTTTC. V usage is TRBV5-6 and J usage is TRBJ2-6; 9 nucleotides match TRBD1. CDR1 is SGHDT, CDR2 YYEEEE, per germline. This CDR3 has 19 amino acids. V dropped 3 bases and J dropped 4; count of bases not matched to a gene: 14.

CDR3 amino acids: CASSLRQGLWQETQYF. The CDR3 coding sequence is TGTGCCAGCAGCCTAAGACAGGGGCTGTGGCAAGAGACCCAGTACTTC. The V call is TRBV7-9, the J call TRBJ2-5; 8 nucleotides match TRBD1. J was trimmed by 2 bases and V by 5 bases; bases with no gene match: 10. The CDR3 sequence is 16 residues long. Per germline, CDR1 SEHNR and CDR2 FQNEAQ (reference sequence).

This chain joins TRBV29-1 and TRBJ2-2, with a weak D call TRBD1 (5 bases). The CDR3 consists of 14 residues. V lost 2 bases, J lost 0 bases, and 7 bases lay in between. Looked up from germline, CDR1 is SQVTM and CDR2 is ANQGSEA. The CDR3 sequence: CSVEPGSNTGELFF. CDR3 bases: TGCAGCGTTGAACCAGGGTCGAACACCGGGGAGCTGTTTTTT.

Here the CDR3 DNA reads TGTGCCAGCAGCTTAAGGGGGGGAGGGAATGAGCAGTTCTTC. Its protein is CASSLRGGGNEQFF. V and J are TRBV27 and TRBJ2-1; possible D gene TRBD2, 7 bases. Trimming left V 6 bases short and J 7 bases short, with 16 bases between. The CDR3 has 14 amino acids. Germline assignment: CDR1 MNHEY and CDR2 SMNVEV (reference sequence).

The chain carries TRBV9 and TRBJ2-2; unclear D gene. CDR1 and CDR2 (germline): SGDLS, YYNGEE. There are 14 residues in the CDR3. The V end lost 4 bases, the J end lost 1 base, and 8 bases lay between the germline ends. The chain's CDR3 is CASSPYMNTGELFF. In nucleotides, the CDR3 is TGTGCCAGCAGCCCTTACATGAACACCGGGGAGCTGTTTTTT.

V gene TRBV6-4 combines with J gene TRBJ2-1, with 9 nucleotides matching TRBD2. The CDR3 runs 16 residues. V shed 0 bases, J shed 2 bases, and the junction held 2 bases outside the gene matches. Germline V CDR1 and CDR2: MRHNA, SNTAGT. The CDR3 DNA reads TGTGCCAGCAGTGACTCGGCTAGCGGGACCTACAATGAGCAGTTCTTC. Translated: CASSDSASGTYNEQFF.

This clone has just a few counts. V usage is TRBV19 and J usage is TRBJ2-4; a possible D gene is TRBD1 (6 bases). Germline assignment: CDR1 LNHDA and CDR2 SQIVND (reference sequence). The CDR3 is 15 residues long. V was clipped by 6 bases and J by 0 bases, with 12 bases between them. The CDR3 spells CASRDDRLAKNIQYF. The CDR3 DNA reads as TGTGCCAGTAGGGACGACAGGCTAGCCAAAAACATTCAGTACTTC.

In its sample, this clone is medium-sized (0.01 to 0.1%). This chain links TRBV4-1 with TRBJ2-7; D perhaps matches TRBD2 (6 bases). V was trimmed by 5 bases and J by 5 bases, leaving 16 bases between them. Germline V gene lookup returns CDR1 MGHRA and CDR2 YSYEKL. The CDR3 is made up of 14 amino acids. As DNA, the CDR3 is TGCGCCAGCAGCTCGATGGGAGGCCGGGACGAGCAGTACTTC. It yields the protein CASSSMGGRDEQYF.

The chain recombines TRBV11-3 with TRBJ2-1; D might be TRBD1 (6 bases). Trimming left V 5 bases short and J 8 bases short, with 22 bases between. The CDR3 has 16 amino acids. In germline, CDR1 is SGHNT, CDR2 YENEEA. The CDR3 loop is CASSAPVGRGDDEQFF. The CDR3 region has the DNA TGTGCCAGCAGCGCACCGGTGGGCAGGGGAGATGATGAGCAGTTCTTC. Based on the CDR3 plus reference TRBV11-3 and TRBJ2-1, the full variable domain is EAGVVQSPRYKIIEKKQPVAFWCNPISGHNTLYWYLQNLGQGPELLIRYENEEAVDDSQLPKDRFSAERLKGVDSTLKIQPAELGDSAVYLCASSAPVGRGDDEQFFGPGTRLTVL.

This clone was seen just once. The chain is built from TRBV18 and TRBJ2-1, with TRBD2 matching 7 bases. CDR3 length equals 17 residues. The J segment lost 3 bases and the V segment lost 0 bases, leaving 8 bases of the junction unmatched. The germline V gene has CDR1 KGHSH and CDR2 LQKENI. The CDR3, as DNA: TGTGCCAGCTCACCACCGACGTGGGAGGGCTACTACAATGAGCAGTTCTTC. This codes for CASSPPTWEGYYNEQFF.